What follows is one T cell receptor beta chain and its context. This sample stems from a study of Ad26.COV2.S vaccination and SARS-CoV-2 variants. Per the germline V gene, CDR1 is SGHRS and CDR2 is YFSETQ. The CDR3 contains 16 residues. Trimming at V came to 4 bases and at J to 4 bases, leaving 8 bases not matched to a gene. Noted treatment: about 20 received Ad26.COV2.S at low or high dose, single or two shots; several received placebo; per-sample allocation not given. The investigators took samples on day 63 after the first vaccine or placebo injection. The protocol was immunoSEQ multiplex PCR, while the TCRdb copy is restricted to in-frame clones and leaves out a portion. The sample includes 350,000 to 400,000 clones, around nine tenths of them seen just once.

The receptor's source is a person aged 18-65 years who received the Ad26.COV2.S COVID-19 vaccine or a placebo. Specimen: peripheral blood, collected in a trial of Ad26.COV2.S vaccine versus placebo. The chain joins TRBV5-1 to TRBJ2-2; 9 bases fit TRBD2. In DNA form, the CDR3 reads TGCGCCAGCAGCCCTCCGGGACTAGCTCGCACCGGGGAGCTGTTTTTT. It specifies CASSPPGLARTGELFF.